This is a list of T cell receptor beta chains from one sample in a study of CD8 T cells in Susac syndrome. One entry per CDR3 protein results from TCRdb running MiXCR on the immunoSEQ multiplex PCR reads. The data show tens of thousands of distinct CDR3 sequences, around 94% seen once. The sample taken for sequencing was CD8+ T cells from PBMCs. These receptors were obtained from a human donor in good health. Each CDR3 is given with its conserved first and last residue. D genes are given only for firm matches. Expanded clones are given a class, and other clones once, few, many or no size at all.

j_call v_call d_call clone_size cdr3_nt cdr3_aa
TRBJ1-1 TRBV4-1 - - TGCGCCAGCAGCCAAGGTGTCAGGGCGGGAACTGAAGCTTTCTTT CASSQGVRAGTEAFF
TRBJ2-1 TRBV29-1 - once TGCAGCGCCCCAGGAGGTTTACACAATGAGCAGTTCTTC CSAPGGLHNEQFF
TRBJ1-5 TRBV6-2/TRBV6-3 - - TGTGCCAGCAGTTATCATCCAGGGTCTCGCCTGCTCAATCAGCCCCAGCATTTT CASSYHPGSRLLNQPQHF
TRBJ2-2 TRBV5-6 TRBD2 - TGTGCCAGTGGACTAGCGGGAGTCCGGGAGCTGTTTTTT CASGLAGVRELFF
TRBJ2-3 TRBV6-2/TRBV6-3 - - TGTGCCAGCACCAGCACAGATACGCAGTATTTT CASTSTDTQYF
TRBJ1-2 TRBV12-3/TRBV12-4 - few TGTGCCAGCAGGCCTCGGGCCAGAAGTGAGGATGGCTACACCTTC CASRPRARSEDGYTF
TRBJ2-2 TRBV12-3/TRBV12-4 - - TGTGCCAGCAGTTACCGCGGTAGTCGCACCGGGGAGCTGTTTTTT CASSYRGSRTGELFF
TRBJ2-5 TRBV6-2/TRBV6-3 - - TGTGCCAGCACGGCGGACCGGAGAGAGACCCAGTACTTC CASTADRRETQYF
TRBJ2-1 TRBV5-4 - - TGTGCCAGCAGCTTGGATGGGGCTTGGGGGACGGGTCCCTACAATGAGCAGTTCTTC CASSLDGAWGTGPYNEQFF
TRBJ2-7 TRBV20-1 - - TGCAGCGCCGATGATGGATTCACTAGCTGGGGCGAGCAGTACTTC CSADDGFTSWGEQYF
TRBJ1-1 TRBV3-1 - - TGTGCCAGCAGCCAAGTTCCGGGAATGAACACTGAAGCTTTCTTT CASSQVPGMNTEAFF
TRBJ2-5 TRBV20-1 - - TGCAGTGCTAGTCAATCAGCTCTAGAGACCCAGTACTTC CSASQSALETQYF
TRBJ1-3 TRBV6-1 - - TGTGCCAGCAGTACGACCAACGGCGGGAGCTCTGGAAACACCATATATTTT CASSTTNGGSSGNTIYF
TRBJ2-7 TRBV7-8 TRBD1 once TGTGCCAGCAGTCGACAGGGGCTCTCCTACGAGCAGTACTTC CASSRQGLSYEQYF
TRBJ1-2 TRBV4-1 - - TGCGCCAGCAGCCAAGGCGTAACTAACTATGGCTACACCTTC CASSQGVTNYGYTF
TRBJ2-1 TRBV7-9 - - TGTGCCAGCAGCTTAGCCCCGGGGTCTCAGCGACCCAATGAGCAGTTCTTC CASSLAPGSQRPNEQFF
TRBJ2-4 TRBV23-1 - - TGCGCCAGCAGTCGTTCGACGGAGGGCATTCAGTACTTC CASSRSTEGIQYF
TRBJ2-3 TRBV25-1 - - TGTGCCAGCACAACTTACGGGGTTCCCACAGATACGCAGTATTTT CASTTYGVPTDTQYF
TRBJ1-1 TRBV29-1 TRBD1 - TGCAGCGCAACGGACAGGGGCACTGAAGCTTTCTTT CSATDRGTEAFF
TRBJ2-1 TRBV24-1 - - TGTGCCACCAGTGATTCTGATAGCTCCTACAATGAGCAGTTCTTC CATSDSDSSYNEQFF
TRBJ1-6 TRBV15 - - TGTGCCACCAGCAGAGACCTCGGGAGAAATTCACCCCTCCACTTT CATSRDLGRNSPLHF
TRBJ2-6 TRBV7-8 - once TGTGCCAGCAGCTTGAGTTTGCGGTCTGGGGCCAACGTCCTGACTTTC CASSLSLRSGANVLTF
TRBJ2-5 TRBV6-1 TRBD1 - TGTGCCAGCAGTGATCCACAGGGGCACCAAGAGACCCAGTACTTC CASSDPQGHQETQYF
TRBJ2-1 TRBV6-5 - - TGTGCCAGCAGCCTGCGGGGTCCCCAGCGTGAGTTCTTC CASSLRGPQREFF
TRBJ2-3 TRBV29-1 - - TGCAGCATCCCAGGGGGGATCACAGATACGCAGTATTTT CSIPGGITDTQYF
TRBJ1-5 TRBV28 - - TGTGCCAGCAGGGCCCCGGAGAGCAATCAGCCCCAGCATTTT CASRAPESNQPQHF
TRBJ2-4 TRBV12-3/TRBV12-4 - - TGTGCCAGCAGTTTAGAGCAGGGTGGGCACATTCAGTACTTC CASSLEQGGHIQYF
TRBJ1-1 TRBV6-1 - - TGTGCCAGCAGTGCGGGCTTCACAGGGATGAACACTGAAGCTTTCTTT CASSAGFTGMNTEAFF
TRBJ2-1 TRBV5-6 - - TGTGCCAGCAGCCAGACAGGCAATGAGCAGTTCTTC CASSQTGNEQFF
TRBJ1-3 TRBV9 - once TGTGCCAGCAGCGCGCCCCTTCGGCCAGCCTCTGGAAACACCATATATTTT CASSAPLRPASGNTIYF
TRBJ1-6 TRBV20-1 TRBD1 - TGCAGTGCTTCCAGGGGGGCTGAGAATTCACCCCTCCACTTT CSASRGAENSPLHF
TRBJ1-1 TRBV4-1 - - TGCGCCAGCAGCCGAGCCGGGGCGAACACTGAAGCTTTCTTT CASSRAGANTEAFF
TRBJ2-1 TRBV24-1 - - TGTGCCACTTCGTCAGACTACAATGAGCAGTTCTTC CATSSDYNEQFF
TRBJ2-2 TRBV5-4 TRBD1 - TGTGCCAGCAGTGACAGGGATGTTGGGACCGGGGAGCTGTTTTTT CASSDRDVGTGELFF
TRBJ2-5 TRBV13 TRBD2 - TGTGCCAGCAGCTCTGGACTAGCGGGAGAGACCCAGTACTTC CASSSGLAGETQYF
TRBJ1-4 TRBV27 TRBD1 - TGTGCCAGCAGGCATAACAGGGGGCCGAGTGAAAAACTGTTTTTT CASRHNRGPSEKLFF
TRBJ1-5 TRBV7-9 - - TGTGCCAGCAGCTTAGCTGGCCACAATCAGCCCCAGCATTTT CASSLAGHNQPQHF
TRBJ2-1 TRBV24-1 - - TGTGCCACCAGTGATAGAACGCGGACAGTGGGCAATGAGCAGTTCTTC CATSDRTRTVGNEQFF
TRBJ2-3 TRBV4-2 TRBD2 - TGTGCCAGCAGCACGGGAGCGGGAGGAACAGATACGCAGTATTTT CASSTGAGGTDTQYF
TRBJ1-3 TRBV9 - - TGTGCCAGCAGCGTTCTCGGGGCCTCTGGAAACACCATATATTTT CASSVLGASGNTIYF
TRBJ1-2 TRBV9 - - TGTGCCAGCAGCGAAATAGACAGAAACTATGGCTACACCTTC CASSEIDRNYGYTF
TRBJ2-5 TRBV10-2 - - TGCGCCAGCAGGGGACCTAAAGAGACCCAGTACTTC CASRGPKETQYF
TRBJ1-4 TRBV9 - - TGTGCCAGCAGCGCCCAGGGGACAACTAATGAAAAACTGTTTTTT CASSAQGTTNEKLFF
TRBJ2-1 TRBV24-1 - - TGTGCCACCAGTACAGGGATGGTTTCGGATGAGCAGTTCTTC CATSTGMVSDEQFF
TRBJ1-2 TRBV5-6 - - TGTGCCAGCAGCTTTCGGTCAGGGATATATGGCTACACCTTC CASSFRSGIYGYTF
TRBJ2-1 TRBV7-9 - - TGTGCCAGCGGTGTTGACGAGAACAATGAGCAGTTCTTC CASGVDENNEQFF
TRBJ2-3 TRBV21-1 - - TGTGCCACTGCGGGACTAGCGGGAGTAGGAGATACGCAGTATTTT CATAGLAGVGDTQYF